This TCR beta chain was identified in a study of blood T cell repertoires in COVID-19 (TCRdb year 2020). Turning to the overall study: Collaborator samples came from the United States, Italy and Spain and covered acute and convalescent phases of COVID-19. The prospective study material was composed of cDNA or gDNA derived from T cells, B-cell-depleted T cells, or PBMCs. The dataset comprised deeply sampled blood TCRbeta repertoires from subjects exposed to, actively infected with, or recovered from COVID-19. A freely available public database, intended as a resource for researchers studying the immune response to SARS-CoV-2, is where the repertoires were released. The samples were drawn from two sources: the first 160 participants of the ongoing ImmuneRACE study, and approximately 1,300 subjects contributed by 6 global collaborators. A de-identified subject ID, COVID-19 status, age in years and sex were almost always included in the sample metadata. HLA class I and class II types, where available, came from metadata supplied by the sample provider rather than from assay-based typing. The paper's findings and limits, for the study overall: How much clinical and demographic metadata was included differed by source and by participant, and the metadata was provided uncurated.

Each collaborating institution followed its own protocols to collect whole blood in K2EDTA tubes. For TCRbeta analysis, collaborators shipped samples as frozen whole blood, isolated PBMCs, or DNA extracted from either of those sample types. TCRbeta CDR3 regions were amplified from genomic DNA by means of the immunoSEQ Assay, a bias-controlled multiplex PCR. The authors' analysis ran thus. The number of nucleated cells in each sample was estimated by amplification of reference gene primers within the assay. To quantify the absolute abundance of each unique TCRbeta CDR3 rearrangement, sequence reads were collapsed and filtered. Productive Simpson clonality was computed per sample as the square root of Simpson's diversity index over productive rearrangements. The clones in this table, taken by TCRdb from immuneACCESS, are in-frame only. Not every clone is retained; where verified, under half of the shortfall comes from an unresolved V gene, and the cause of the rest is unknown. For V, J and clone size, that table is used; D and trimming come from the DNA. Present in this sample are 97,000 or so clones, roughly four fifths of which were seen just once. The ten biggest clones cover just under 10% of the sample.

The germline V gene supplies CDR1 ENHRY and CDR2 SYGVKD. The CDR3 goes from the cysteine to the phenylalanine over 15 residues. The sequence is cut down to CDR3 DNA, 45 bases in frame from base 1. Trimming removed 5 bases from V and 5 bases from J; the gene matches leave 6 bases unexplained. In the case of this clone: This clone's antigen is unknown. No much larger clonotype is one base removed from it; base qualities were not supplied.

This sequence was found in a man in his forties or fifties with active or convalescent COVID-19. Source material: peripheral blood. This chain is built from TRBV10-3 and TRBJ1-6; 7 junctional bases match TRBD1. The CDR3 corresponds to CAISPGQDNNSPLHF. The sequenced DNA: TGTGCCATCAGTCCCGGACAGGACAATAATTCACCCCTCCACTTT.